This T cell receptor beta chain originates from a study of cytotoxic CD8 clonotypes in ibrutinib-treated CLL. Study details: The sample average was about 260,000 productive templates and 85,000 to 100,000 productive rearrangements. Study conclusions and caveats: An increase in clonality occurred at ibrutinib response, followed by a return toward baseline at progression.

Deep sequencing aimed at 1 in 200,000 to 1 in 1 million T cells' resolution. TCRdb's copy holds only in-frame clones and misses some; the assay was immunoSEQ multiplex PCR. The sample holds 250,000 to 350,000 clones, less than 85% seen once. The CDR3 spans 16 residues. Trimming stripped 1 base from V and 0 bases from J, with 10 bases between. Germline CDR1 reads MDHEN; CDR2 reads SYDVKM. This clone has a single count. Its antigen remains unknown. The sequence was obtained from a human donor with chronic lymphocytic leukemia. J is TRBJ2-1 and V is TRBV28; weak D call: TRBD2 (5 bases). This specimen was PBMCs, taken at disease progression, from a patient treated with ibrutinib. The CDR3 is CASSLYVGSSYNEQFF. The CDR3 DNA follows: TGTGCCAGCAGTTTATACGTAGGGAGCTCCTACAATGAGCAGTTCTTC.